This TCR beta chain was found in a study of T cell repertoires in cytomegalovirus infection. Looked up from germline, CDR1 is MNHEY and CDR2 is SVGEGT. The CDR3 is made up of 13 amino acids. V was clipped by 6 bases and J by 1 base, with 9 bases between them. MiXCR, run by TCRdb on the reads, gives a single entry per CDR3 protein. This table has about 190,000 distinct CDR3 sequences, under 30% appearing once. This clonotype was observed a few times. Its antigen is still unknown. The study, taken as a whole, reports: In two of eight donors, the top clonotype was HLA-C-restricted CMV-specific.

The chain is built from TRBV6-2 or TRBV6-3 and TRBJ1-1; no reliable D call. This TCR was recovered from a human donor in good health (CMV status not recorded). Some clones in this sample may be carry-over from other donors' samples. Sequenced material: PBMCs. CDR3 in amino acids: CASSIQRNTEAFF. The CDR3 DNA sequence: TGTGCCAGCAGCATCCAAAGGAACACTGAAGCTTTCTTT.